This TCR beta chain was retrieved from a study of T cell repertoires in cytomegalovirus infection. In its sample, this clonotype was seen a few times. TCRdb redid the calling of the reads with MiXCR, one entry per CDR3 protein. The top ten hold approximately 8% of the sample, which has 400,000 or so distinct CDR3 sequences, less than 20% seen once. The material sequenced was PBMCs. This TCR came from a human donor in good health (CMV status not recorded). Some clones in this sample may be carry-over from other donors' samples.

The CDR3 sequence is CASSMGKSRPQHF. For the CDR3, the DNA is TGTGCCAGTAGTATGGGTAAATCCCGTCCCCAGCATTTT. The chain has TRBV19 and TRBJ1-5; D is ambiguous. The CDR3 sequence is 13 residues long. Per the germline V gene, CDR1 is LNHDA and CDR2 is SQIVND (reference sequence). V was clipped by 3 bases and J by 10 bases, with 13 bases between them.